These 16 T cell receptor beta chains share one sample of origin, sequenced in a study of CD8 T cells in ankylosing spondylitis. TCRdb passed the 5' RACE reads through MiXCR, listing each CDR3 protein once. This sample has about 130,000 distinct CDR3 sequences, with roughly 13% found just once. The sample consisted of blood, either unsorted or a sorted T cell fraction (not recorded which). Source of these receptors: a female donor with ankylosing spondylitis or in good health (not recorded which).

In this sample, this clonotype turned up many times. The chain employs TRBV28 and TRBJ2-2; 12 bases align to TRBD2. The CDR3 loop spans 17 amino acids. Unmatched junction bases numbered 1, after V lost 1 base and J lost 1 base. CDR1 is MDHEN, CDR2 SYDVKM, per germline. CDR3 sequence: CASSLSGLAGNTGELFF. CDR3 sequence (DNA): TGTGCCAGCAGTTTATCGGGACTAGCGGGGAACACCGGGGAGCTGTTTTTT.

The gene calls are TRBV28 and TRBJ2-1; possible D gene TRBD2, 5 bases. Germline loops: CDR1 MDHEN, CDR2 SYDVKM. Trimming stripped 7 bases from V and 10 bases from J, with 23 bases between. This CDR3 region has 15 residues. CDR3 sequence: CASTPRRGQLGEQFF. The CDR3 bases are TGTGCCAGCACCCCTCGGCGAGGGCAGCTGGGGGAGCAGTTCTTC. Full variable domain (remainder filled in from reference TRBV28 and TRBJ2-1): DVKVTQSSRYLVKRTGEKVFLECVQDMDHENMFWYRQDPGLGLRLIYFSYDVKMKEKGDIPEGYSVSREKKERFSLILESASTNQTSMYLCASTPRRGQLGEQFFGPGTRLTVL.

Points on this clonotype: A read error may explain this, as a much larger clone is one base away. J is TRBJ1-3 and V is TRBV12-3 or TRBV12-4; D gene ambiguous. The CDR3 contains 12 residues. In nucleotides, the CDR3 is TGTGCCAGCAGCCCCGCTGGAAACACCGTATATTTT. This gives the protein CASSPAGNTVYF.

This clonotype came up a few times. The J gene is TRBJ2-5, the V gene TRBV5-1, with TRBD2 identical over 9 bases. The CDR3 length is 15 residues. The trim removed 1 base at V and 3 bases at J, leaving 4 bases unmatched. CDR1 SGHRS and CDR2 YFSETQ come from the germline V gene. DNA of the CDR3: TGCGCCAGCAGCTTGTTGGTAGCGGGAGAAGAGACCCAGTACTTC. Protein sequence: CASSLLVAGEETQYF.

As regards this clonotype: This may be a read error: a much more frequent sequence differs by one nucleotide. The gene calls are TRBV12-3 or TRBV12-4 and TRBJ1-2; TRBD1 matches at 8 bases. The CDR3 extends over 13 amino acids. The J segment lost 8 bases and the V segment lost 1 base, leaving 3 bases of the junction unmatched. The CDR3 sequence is CASSLVRGQGYTF. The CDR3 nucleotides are TGTGCCAGCAGTTTAGTCAGGGGGCAAGGCTACACCTTC.

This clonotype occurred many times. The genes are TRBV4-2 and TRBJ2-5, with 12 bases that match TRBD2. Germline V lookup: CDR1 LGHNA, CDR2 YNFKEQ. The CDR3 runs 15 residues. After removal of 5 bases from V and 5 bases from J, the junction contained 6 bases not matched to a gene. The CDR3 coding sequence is TGTGCCAGCAGCGAACTAGCGGGGGGTTTCGAGACCCAGTACTTC. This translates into CASSELAGGFETQYF.

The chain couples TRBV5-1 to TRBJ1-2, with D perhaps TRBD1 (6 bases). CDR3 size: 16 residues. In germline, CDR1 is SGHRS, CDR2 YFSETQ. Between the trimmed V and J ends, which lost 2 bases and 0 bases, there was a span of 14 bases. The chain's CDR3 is CASSLATQGPNYGYTF. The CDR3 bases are TGCGCCAGCAGCTTAGCGACGCAGGGGCCTAACTATGGCTACACCTTC.

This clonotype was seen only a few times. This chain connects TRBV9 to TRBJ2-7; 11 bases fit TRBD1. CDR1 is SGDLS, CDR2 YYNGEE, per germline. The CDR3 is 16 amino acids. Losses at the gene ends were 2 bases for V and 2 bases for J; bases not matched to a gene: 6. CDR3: CASSVDPGQGAYEQYF. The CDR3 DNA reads TGTGCCAGCAGCGTTGATCCGGGACAGGGGGCCTACGAGCAGTACTTC.

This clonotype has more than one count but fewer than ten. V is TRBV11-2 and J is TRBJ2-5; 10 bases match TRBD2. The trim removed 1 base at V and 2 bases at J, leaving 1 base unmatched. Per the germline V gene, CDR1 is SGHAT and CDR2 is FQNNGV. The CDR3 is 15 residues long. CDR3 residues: CASSLGLAGQETQYF. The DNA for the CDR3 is TGTGCCAGCAGCTTAGGACTAGCGGGTCAAGAGACCCAGTACTTC. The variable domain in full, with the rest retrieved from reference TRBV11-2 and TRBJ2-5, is EAGVAQSPRYKIIEKRQSVAFWCNPISGHATLYWYQQILGQGPKLLIQFQNNGVVDDSQLPKDRFSAERLKGVDSTLKIQPAKLEDSAVYLCASSLGLAGQETQYFGPGTRLLVL.

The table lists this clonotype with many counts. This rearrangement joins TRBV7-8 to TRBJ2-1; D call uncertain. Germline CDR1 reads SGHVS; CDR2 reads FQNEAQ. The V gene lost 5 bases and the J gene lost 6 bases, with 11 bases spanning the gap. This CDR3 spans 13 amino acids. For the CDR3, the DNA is TGTGCCAGCAGCGCCGGTGTGAGCAATGAGCAGTTCTTC. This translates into CASSAGVSNEQFF.

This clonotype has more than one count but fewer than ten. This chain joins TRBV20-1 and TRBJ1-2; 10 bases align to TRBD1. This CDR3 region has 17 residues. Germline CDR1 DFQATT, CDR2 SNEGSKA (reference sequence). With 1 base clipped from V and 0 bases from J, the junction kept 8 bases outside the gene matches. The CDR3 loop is CSARGKTGGKANYGYTF. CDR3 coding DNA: TGCAGTGCTAGAGGCAAGACAGGGGGCAAAGCTAACTATGGCTACACCTTC.

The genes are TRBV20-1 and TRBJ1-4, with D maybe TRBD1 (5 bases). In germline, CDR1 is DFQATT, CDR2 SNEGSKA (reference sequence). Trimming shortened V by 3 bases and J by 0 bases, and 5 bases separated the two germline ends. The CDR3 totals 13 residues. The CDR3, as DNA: TGCAGTGCTAGGACAGCAACTAATGAAAAACTGTTTTTT. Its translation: CSARTATNEKLFF.

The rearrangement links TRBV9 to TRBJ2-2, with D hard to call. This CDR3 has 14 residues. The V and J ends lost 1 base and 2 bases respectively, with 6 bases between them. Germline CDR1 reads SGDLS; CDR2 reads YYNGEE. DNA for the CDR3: TGTGCCAGCAGCGTAACCCCAAACACCGGGGAGCTGTTTTTT. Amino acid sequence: CASSVTPNTGELFF.

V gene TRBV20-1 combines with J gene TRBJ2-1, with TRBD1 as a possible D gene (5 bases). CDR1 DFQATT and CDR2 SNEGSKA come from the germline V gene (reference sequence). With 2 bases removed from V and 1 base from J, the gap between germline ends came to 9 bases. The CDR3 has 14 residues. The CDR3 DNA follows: TGCAGTGCTAGACGGACACGGTCCTACAATGAGCAGTTCTTC. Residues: CSARRTRSYNEQFF.

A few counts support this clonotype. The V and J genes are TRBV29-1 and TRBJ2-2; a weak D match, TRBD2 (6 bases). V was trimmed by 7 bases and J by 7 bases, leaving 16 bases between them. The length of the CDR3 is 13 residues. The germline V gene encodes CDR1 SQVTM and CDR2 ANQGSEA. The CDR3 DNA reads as TGCAGCGGGGAGCCTAGCGTGGGCGGGGAGCTGTTTTTT. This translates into CSGEPSVGGELFF.

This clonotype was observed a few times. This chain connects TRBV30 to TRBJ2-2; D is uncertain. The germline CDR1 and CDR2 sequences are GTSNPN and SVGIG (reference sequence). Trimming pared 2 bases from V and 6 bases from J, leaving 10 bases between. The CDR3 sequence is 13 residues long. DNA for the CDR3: TGTGCCTGGAGTCGCTTCGGATCCGGGGAGCTGTTTTTT. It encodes CAWSRFGSGELFF.